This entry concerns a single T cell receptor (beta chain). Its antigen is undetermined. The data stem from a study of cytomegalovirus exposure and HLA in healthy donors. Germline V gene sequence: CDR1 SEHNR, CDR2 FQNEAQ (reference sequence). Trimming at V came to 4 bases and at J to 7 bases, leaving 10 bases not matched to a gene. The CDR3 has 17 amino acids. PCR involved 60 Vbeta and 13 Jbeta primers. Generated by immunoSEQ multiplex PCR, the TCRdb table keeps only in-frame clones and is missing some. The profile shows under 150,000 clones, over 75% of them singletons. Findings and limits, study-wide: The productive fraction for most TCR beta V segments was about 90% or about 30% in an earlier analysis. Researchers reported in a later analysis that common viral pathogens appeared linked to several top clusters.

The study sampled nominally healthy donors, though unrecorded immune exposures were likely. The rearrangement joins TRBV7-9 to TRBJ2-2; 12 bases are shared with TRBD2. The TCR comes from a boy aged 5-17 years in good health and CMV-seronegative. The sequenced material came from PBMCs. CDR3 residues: CASSSRLAGVTVGELFF. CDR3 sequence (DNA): TGTGCCAGCAGCTCTCGACTAGCGGGGGTTACAGTCGGGGAGCTGTTTTTT. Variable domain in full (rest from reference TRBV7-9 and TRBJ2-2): DTGVSQNPRHKITKRGQNVTFRCDPISEHNRLYWYRQTLGQGPEFLTYFQNEAQLEKSRLLSDRFSAERPKGSFSTLEIQRTEQGDSAMYLCASSSRLAGVTVGELFFGEGSRLTVL.